Below, one TCR beta chain is given with its context. The target antigen is unknown. These data belong to a study of vaccination effects on CD4 cells after COVID-19. Study information: Participants received two doses of either the BNT162b2 or mRNA-1273 vaccine.

Overall study findings and caveats: Pronounced clonal contraction occurred in clones induced by infection and by vaccine late after vaccination.

Using viral peptide pools, the ViraFEST assay grew out antigen-specific CD4+ T cells prior to sequencing. With approximately 10 days of culture completed, CD4+ T cells were isolated. Having tested negative for nucleocapsid antibodies, the vaccine recipients showed no prior SARS-CoV-2 infection. PBMC cultures contained some 2.1 million cells per well, approximately 11 IU/ml IL-2 and 10 ug/ml peptides. IL-2 medium took the place of half the medium on both days 3 and 7. Clones were sequenced by immunoSEQ multiplex PCR, and TCRdb holds only the in-frame ones, with some missing. This table has 52,000 or so clones, under 70% appearing once. This CDR3 comprises 14 residues. V was clipped by 7 bases and J by 0 bases, with 10 bases between them. Germline loops: CDR1 MDHEN, CDR2 SYDVKM.

Sequencing was performed on CD4+ T cells from PBMCs cultured with SARS-CoV-2 spike peptides, taken before COVID-19 vaccination. This chain links TRBV28 with TRBJ1-3; D gene uncertain. This TCR was recovered from a human donor who received a COVID-19 vaccine. CDR3 residues: CASMDGSSGNTIYF. CDR3 sequence (DNA): TGTGCCAGCATGGACGGCAGCTCTGGAAACACCATATATTTT.